Shown below are 10 T cell receptor beta chains from a single sample sequenced in a study of T cell repertoires in cytomegalovirus infection. Their recognized antigens are unknown. MiXCR, applied by TCRdb to the reads, yields one record per CDR3 protein. The sample yields some 920,000 distinct CDR3 sequences, roughly 31% seen once. Specimen: cultured CD8+ T cells from PBMCs, collected from culture after CMV antigen stimulation. These receptors came from a human donor in good health (CMV status not recorded). Some clones in this sample may be carry-over from other donors' samples.

This clonotype was recorded at least ten times. This chain connects TRBV7-6 to TRBJ1-1; D is ambiguous. The CDR3 spans 13 residues. Germline V lookup: CDR1 SGHVS, CDR2 FNYEAQ. V lost 4 bases to trimming and J lost 1 base, with 7 bases between them. CDR3 nucleotides: TGTGCCAGCAGCTCAAGCCCGAACACTGAAGCTTTCTTT. The encoded protein is CASSSSPNTEAFF.

This clonotype has only a few counts. The J gene is TRBJ2-5, the V gene TRBV6-2 or TRBV6-3, with TRBD2 matching over 9 bases. V lost 0 bases and J lost 5; bases outside the gene matches: 10. Germline CDR1 and CDR2: MNHEY and SVGEGT. The CDR3 covers 17 residues. CDR3 nucleotide sequence: TGTGCCAGCAGTTACTCGAGAGCAGCGGGGGGTACTGAGACCCAGTACTTC. Translated: CASSYSRAAGGTETQYF.

V is TRBV2 and J is TRBJ2-7; D is perhaps TRBD2 (6 bases). The germline V gene has CDR1 SNHLY and CDR2 FYNNEI. This CDR3 spans 11 amino acids. V was shortened by 11 bases and J by 7 bases, with 15 bases between the two germline ends. The CDR3 region has the DNA TGTGCCCATACGGGAGTAGGAGAGCAGTACGTC. Translated, it gives CAHTGVGEQYV.

This clonotype came up a few times. The J gene is TRBJ2-7, the V gene TRBV6-5; 9 nucleotides agree with TRBD1. Germline trimming cut 2 bases from V and 5 bases from J; bases unmatched to any gene: 10. Germline CDR1 reads MNHEY; CDR2 reads SVGAGI. The CDR3 extends over 16 amino acids. The CDR3 DNA sequence: TGTGCCAGCAGTTACGTAGCCCTCGGGACAGGGCACGAGCAGTACTTC. Residues: CASSYVALGTGHEQYF.

J is TRBJ2-7 and V is TRBV5-4, with D maybe TRBD2 (6 bases). The CDR3 extends over 14 amino acids. Germline CDR1 and CDR2: SGHNT and YYREEE (reference sequence). V was clipped by 2 bases and J by 3 bases, with 12 bases between them. CDR3 loop: CASSFYGGNYEQYV. The CDR3 nucleotides read TGTGCCAGCAGCTTTTATGGGGGGAACTACGAGCAGTACGTC.

This clonotype was seen a handful of times. The rearrangement uses TRBV5-6 and TRBJ2-1, with TRBD2 as a possible D gene (5 bases). V lost 4 bases and J 7 bases, leaving 12 bases between the germline ends. The V gene's germline CDR1 is SGHDT and CDR2 YYEEEE. The CDR3 length is 13 residues. In DNA, the CDR3 is TGTGCCAGCAGCCCCCTGGACTCAAATGAGCAGTTCTTC. Protein sequence: CASSPLDSNEQFF.

The chain joins TRBV10-3 to TRBJ2-1; D is uncertain. Trimming pared 0 bases from V and 0 bases from J, leaving 6 bases between. CDR3 length: 15 amino acids. Germline V gene lookup returns CDR1 ENHRY and CDR2 SYGVKD. The CDR3 DNA reads as TGTGCCATCAGTGAGTCTTGGGACTCCTACAATGAGCAGTTCTTC. Translating it yields CAISESWDSYNEQFF.

The table lists this clonotype with many counts. The genes are TRBV7-2 and TRBJ2-3, with 11 bases aligning to TRBD2. The V gene end was trimmed by 7 bases and the J gene end by 4 bases; junction bases not matched to a gene: 16. Looked up from germline, CDR1 is SGHTA and CDR2 is FQGNSA. The length of the CDR3 is 18 residues. The CDR3 DNA reads as TGTGCCAGCAATCCTGCGGATAGCGGGGGGGCCGAGGCAGATACGCAGTATTTT. The encoded protein is CASNPADSGGAEADTQYF.

The chain employs TRBV27 and TRBJ1-2; 11 nucleotides align to TRBD1. CDR1 and CDR2 from the germline V gene are MNHEY and SMNVEV (reference sequence). The CDR3 runs 16 residues. Trimming took 1 base from V and 3 from J; bases not matched to a gene: 4. CDR3 in amino acids: CASSLYPGQGDYGYTF. The DNA of the CDR3 is TGTGCCAGCAGTTTATACCCGGGACAGGGGGACTATGGCTACACCTTC.

This clonotype has more than one count but fewer than ten. The chain is built from TRBV6-4 and TRBJ2-1; TRBD1 or TRBD2 may be the D gene (5 bases each). With 4 bases removed from V and 1 base from J, the gap between germline ends came to 11 bases. Germline-derived CDR1 and CDR2 are MRHNA and SNTAGT. CDR3 size: 15 residues. CDR3 bases: TGTGCCAGCAGTGTAGGGGACCGATCCTACAATGAGCAGTTCTTC. It translates to CASSVGDRSYNEQFF.